Below are 18 T cell receptor beta chains sequenced from a single sample in a study of cytomegalovirus exposure and HLA in healthy donors. Amplification used 60 Vbeta primers and 13 Jbeta primers. TCRdb's table, derived via immunoSEQ multiplex PCR, lists solely in-frame clones and lacks some. Of about 98,000 clones in the sample, around 80% are singletons; the top ten hold 1.4% to 1.5%. Sequences were obtained from PBMCs. The receptors stem from a man aged 35-49 years in good health and CMV-seronegative.

The rearrangement links TRBV6-1 to TRBJ1-2; 11 bases agree with TRBD1. V gave up 3 bases and J gave up 12 bases; unmatched junction bases: 3. Germline-derived CDR1 and CDR2 are MNHNS and SASEGT. This CDR3 has 12 amino acids. CDR3 loop: CASSERTGGNTF. CDR3 nucleotides: TGTGCCAGCAGTGAGAGGACAGGGGGCAACACCTTC.

This chain links TRBV19 with TRBJ1-1; the match to TRBD1 covers 9 bases. The length of the CDR3 is 14 residues. J gave up 0 bases and V 7 bases, and 3 bases lay outside the gene matches. The germline V gene has CDR1 LNHDA and CDR2 SQIVND (reference sequence). The CDR3: CASTRDRVNTEAFF. The CDR3 nucleotides read TGTGCCAGTACCCGGGACAGGGTGAACACTGAAGCTTTCTTT.

This chain joins TRBV5-4 and TRBJ2-3; TRBD2 matches 14 bases. This CDR3 comprises 17 residues. Germline CDR1 is SGHNT and CDR2 is YYREEE (reference sequence). Unmatched junction bases numbered 7, after V lost 4 bases and J lost 3 bases. CDR3 DNA: TGTGCCAGCAGCGGGGGACTAGCGGGGGTGGGGACAGATACGCAGTATTTT. Residues: CASSGGLAGVGTDTQYF.

A few counts support this clone. The chain uses TRBV2 and TRBJ2-2; 13 bases align to TRBD2. Germline V gene data show CDR1 as SNHLY and CDR2 as FYNNEI. CDR3 size: 16 residues. V dropped 5 bases and J dropped 4; count of bases not matched to a gene: 4. Here the CDR3 reads CASSSTSGGITGELFF. The CDR3 nucleotides read TGTGCCAGCAGTTCGACTAGCGGGGGGATCACCGGGGAGCTGTTTTTT.

The V call is TRBV11-2, the J call TRBJ2-7; 7 bases line up with TRBD1. Germline trimming cut 4 bases from V and 4 bases from J; bases unmatched to any gene: 4. Germline V gene sequence: CDR1 SGHAT, CDR2 FQNNGV. CDR3 length: 13 amino acids. This chain's CDR3 is CASSYGTEYEQYF. The CDR3 region has the DNA TGTGCCAGCAGCTATGGGACAGAGTACGAGCAGTACTTC.

The chain carries TRBV15 and TRBJ2-5, with D unresolved. The V gene's germline CDR1 is LNHNV and CDR2 YYDKDF (reference sequence). The CDR3 is made up of 12 amino acids. V was clipped by 2 bases and J by 2 bases, with 3 bases between them. The CDR3 DNA is TGTGCCACCAGCAGATCACAAGAGACCCAGTACTTC. Residues: CATSRSQETQYF.

The V call is TRBV29-1, the J call TRBJ2-1; 10 bases fit TRBD1. This CDR3 comprises 14 residues. After removal of 4 bases from V and 5 bases from J, the junction contained 5 bases not matched to a gene. Germline V gene sequence: CDR1 SQVTM, CDR2 ANQGSEA. CDR3 sequence reads: CSVVRQGAHNEQFF. The CDR3, as DNA: TGCAGCGTTGTTAGACAGGGGGCCCACAATGAGCAGTTCTTC.

The chain employs TRBV5-6 and TRBJ2-2; tentative D call: TRBD2 (7 bases). The length of the CDR3 is 15 residues. Trimming shortened V by 0 bases and J by 4 bases, and 10 bases separated the two germline ends. Germline assignment: CDR1 SGHDT and CDR2 YYEEEE. CDR3 in DNA: TGTGCCAGCAGCTTGGAGGGGGGGACCACCGGGGAGCTGTTTTTT. It specifies CASSLEGGTTGELFF.

The CDR3 region is CARGFWQNTGELFF. DNA for the CDR3: TGTGCCAGGGGCTTTTGGCAGAACACCGGGGAGCTGTTTTTT. The chain combines TRBV19 with TRBJ2-2; no clear D. V was cut by 9 bases and J by 1 base, with 12 bases left in between. The length of the CDR3 is 14 residues. The V gene's germline CDR1 is LNHDA and CDR2 SQIVND (reference sequence).

The rearrangement joins TRBV5-6 to TRBJ2-1; 9 positions agree with TRBD1. The J segment lost 6 bases and the V segment lost 5 bases, leaving 15 bases of the junction unmatched. CDR1 is SGHDT, CDR2 YYEEEE, per germline. The CDR3 has 17 amino acids. The CDR3 DNA sequence: TGTGCCAGCAGTGTAGATCTCGGGACAGGGATCGTCAATGAGCAGTTCTTC. Amino acid sequence: CASSVDLGTGIVNEQFF.

The chain joins TRBV5-4 to TRBJ2-3; TRBD1 is a possible D gene (6 bases). Trimming stripped 0 bases from V and 6 bases from J, with 20 bases between. This CDR3 has 17 residues. Germline V gene data show CDR1 as SGHNT and CDR2 as YYREEE (reference sequence). In nucleotides, the CDR3 is TGTGCCAGCAGCTTGGAGTTGTCACAGGGTAAGGGGGATACGCAGTATTTT. Translation gives CASSLELSQGKGDTQYF.

The CDR3 loop reads CASSLPTGDTQPQHF. In nucleotides, the CDR3 is TGTGCCAGCAGTTTACCGACAGGGGATACTCAGCCCCAGCATTTT. The chain links TRBV28 to TRBJ1-5; the match to TRBD1 covers 8 bases. Germline V gene lookup returns CDR1 MDHEN and CDR2 SYDVKM. J lost 6 bases, V lost 2 bases, and 6 bases had no gene match. The CDR3 is 15 residues long.

This clone was counted once. The chain recombines TRBV6-9 with TRBJ1-2, with D possibly TRBD1 on 5 matching bases. V lost 0 bases to trimming and J lost 10 bases, with 15 bases between them. Germline V gene sequence: CDR1 MNHGY, CDR2 SVAAGI. The CDR3 contains 14 residues. In DNA form, the CDR3 reads TGTGCCAGCAGTTATTCGGACACCAATTATTCCTACACCTTC. Translation gives CASSYSDTNYSYTF.

CDR3 sequence reads: CASSSGTDYYEQYF. The CDR3 DNA sequence: TGTGCCAGCAGCTCCGGGACAGACTACTACGAGCAGTACTTC. This sequence joins TRBV5-5 and TRBJ2-7; 7 bases are shared with TRBD1. The CDR3 extends over 14 amino acids. CDR1 is SGHKS and CDR2 is YYEKEE in the germline V gene (reference sequence). The V and J ends lost 3 bases and 3 bases, in that order; junction bases with no gene match: 6.

The gene calls are TRBV30 and TRBJ1-5, with D maybe TRBD1 (5 bases). The CDR3 length is 17 residues. Trimming cost V 0 bases and J 0 bases, with 15 bases left between them. Looked up from germline, CDR1 is GTSNPN and CDR2 is SVGIG (reference sequence). The CDR3 is CAWSVGGQTYSNQPQHF. The CDR3 DNA follows: TGTGCCTGGAGTGTGGGCGGACAAACTTATAGCAATCAGCCCCAGCATTTT.

CDR3 sequence: CASSRGGYGYTF. The CDR3 DNA reads TGTGCCAGCAGTAGAGGGGGCTATGGCTACACCTTC. This chain links TRBV6-5 with TRBJ1-2; perhaps TRBD1 as D (6 bases). Trimming cost V 5 bases and J 4 bases, with 8 bases left between them. CDR1 is MNHEY, CDR2 SVGAGI, per germline. This CDR3 is built from 12 residues.

The rearrangement joins TRBV7-2 to TRBJ1-1; D possibly corresponds to TRBD1 (6 bases). V shed 4 bases and J shed 6 bases, with 15 bases lying between them. CDR3 length equals 14 residues. Per germline, CDR1 SGHTA and CDR2 FQGNSA. The chain's CDR3 is CASSSTGLVAEAFF. CDR3 nucleotides: TGTGCCAGCAGCTCTACAGGGCTGGTCGCTGAAGCTTTCTTT. Using reference TRBV7-2 and TRBJ1-1 for the parts outside the CDR3, the full variable domain is GAGVSQSPSNKVTEKGKDVELRCDPISGHTALYWYRQSLGQGLEFLIYFQGNSAPDKSGLPSDRFSAERTGGSVSTLTIQRTQQEDSAVYLCASSSTGLVAEAFFGQGTRLTVV.

The chain is built from TRBV6-5 and TRBJ2-3, with 9 bases matching TRBD2. Losses at the gene ends were 6 bases for V and 4 bases for J; bases not matched to a gene: 8. This CDR3 has 15 amino acids. CDR1 is MNHEY and CDR2 is SVGAGI in the germline V gene. The DNA for the CDR3 is TGTGCCAGCAGCAAACCGGGACTAGCCTCAGATACGCAGTATTTT. Amino acid sequence: CASSKPGLASDTQYF.